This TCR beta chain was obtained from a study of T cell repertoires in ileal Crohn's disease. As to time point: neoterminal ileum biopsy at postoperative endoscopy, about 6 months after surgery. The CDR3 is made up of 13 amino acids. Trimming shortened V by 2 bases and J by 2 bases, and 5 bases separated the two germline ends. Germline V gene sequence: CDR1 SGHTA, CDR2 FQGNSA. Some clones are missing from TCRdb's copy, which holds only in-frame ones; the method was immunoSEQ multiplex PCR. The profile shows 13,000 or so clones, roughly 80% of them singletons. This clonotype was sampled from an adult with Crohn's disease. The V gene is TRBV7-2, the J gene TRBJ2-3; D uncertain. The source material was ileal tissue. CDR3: CASSLPSTDTQYF. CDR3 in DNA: TGTGCCAGCAGCTTACCGTCCACAGATACGCAGTATTTT.